This entry lists 23 T cell receptor beta chains sequenced from one sample in a study of control samples from healthy donors and cancer patients. Measured with immunoSEQ multiplex PCR; TCRdb has only the in-frame clones, and not every one. The sample yields about 220,000 clones, roughly 94% seen once. Sequencing input: blood. Receptors originate from a man between 50 and 59 years old in good health.

The chain is built from TRBV7-9 and TRBJ1-1; unclear D gene. Per germline, CDR1 SEHNR and CDR2 FQNEAQ (reference sequence). The length of the CDR3 is 16 residues. Deletions cut 0 bases from V and 4 bases from J, with 15 bases between. CDR3 loop: CASSLAYRSYGTEAFF. CDR3 in DNA: TGTGCCAGCAGCTTAGCGTATCGATCTTACGGCACTGAAGCTTTCTTT.

V and J are TRBV18 and TRBJ1-2; tentative D call: TRBD1 (5 bases). The germline CDR1 and CDR2 sequences are KGHSH and LQKENI. CDR3 length: 13 residues. Trimming took 2 bases from V and 12 from J, leaving 16 bases between them. CDR3 in amino acids: CASSPFARGRDTF. DNA of the CDR3: TGTGCCAGCTCACCATTTGCAAGGGGCAGGGACACCTTC.

This chain uses TRBV18 with TRBJ2-7; 8 bases are shared with TRBD1. The CDR3 spans 16 residues. From germline, CDR1 is KGHSH and CDR2 LQKENI. The J segment lost 2 bases and the V segment lost 6 bases, leaving 12 bases of the junction unmatched. The CDR3 reads CASSRDRIETTYEQYF. The CDR3 DNA sequence: TGTGCCAGCTCGCGGGACAGGATCGAAACCACCTACGAGCAGTACTTC. The whole variable domain, remainder taken from reference TRBV18 and TRBJ2-7, is NAGVMQNPRHLVRRRGQEARLRCSPMKGHSHVYWYRQLPEEGLKFMVYLQKENIIDESGMPKERFSAEFPKEGPSILRIQQVVRGDSAAYFCASSRDRIETTYEQYFGPGTRLTVT.

The V and J genes are TRBV29-1 and TRBJ2-3; D may match TRBD1 or TRBD2 (5 bases each). This CDR3 has 14 residues. Trimming cost V 8 bases and J 0 bases, with 15 bases left between them. Looked up from germline, CDR1 is SQVTM and CDR2 is ANQGSEA. The CDR3 coding sequence is TGCAGCCACTCCGGGACCCTAAGCACAGATACGCAGTATTTT. Encoded protein: CSHSGTLSTDTQYF.

As to this clone: The same CDR3 is also encoded by other DNA sequences in this sample. The chain joins TRBV7-2 to TRBJ1-1; D gene ambiguous. The CDR3 runs 14 residues. Trimming took 2 bases from V and 5 from J, leaving 12 bases between them. Germline V lookup: CDR1 SGHTA, CDR2 FQGNSA. The CDR3 DNA follows: TGTGCCAGCAGCTTAACCCGGGCAGGTACTGAAGCTTTCTTT. The encoded protein is CASSLTRAGTEAFF.

The chain uses TRBV5-5 and TRBJ2-3; 10 bases are shared with TRBD2. Germline V gene data show CDR1 as SGHKS and CDR2 as YYEKEE (reference sequence). The CDR3 is made up of 16 amino acids. The V segment lost 5 bases and the J segment 2 bases; nucleotides outside the gene matches: 8. CDR3 protein: CASRWGTSDHTDTQYF. The CDR3 DNA is TGTGCCAGCAGGTGGGGGACTAGCGACCACACAGATACGCAGTATTTT.

The chain couples TRBV5-1 to TRBJ1-4; D is unclear. Germline CDR1 and CDR2: SGHRS and YFSETQ. Trimming pared 1 base from V and 4 bases from J, leaving 8 bases between. The CDR3 totals 14 residues. CDR3 sequence (DNA): TGCGCCAGCAGCTTGAACAGCGATAATGAAAAACTGTTTTTT. Translation: CASSLNSDNEKLFF.

This sequence joins TRBV7-2 and TRBJ2-3, with a tentative D call TRBD1 (5 bases). Germline lookup yields CDR1 SGHTA and CDR2 FQGNSA. This CDR3 spans 11 amino acids. V was cut by 7 bases and J by 6 bases, with 8 bases left in between. In DNA, the CDR3 is TGTGCCAGCACTTCAGGGGATACGCAGTATTTT. This translates into CASTSGDTQYF.

This chain connects TRBV2 to TRBJ1-1; perhaps TRBD1 as D (6 bases). Germline V CDR1 and CDR2: SNHLY, FYNNEI. The CDR3 loop spans 14 amino acids. V was shortened by 5 bases and J by 1 base, with 11 bases between the two germline ends. CDR3 residues: CASSYHRENTEAFF. CDR3 nucleotide sequence: TGTGCCAGCAGTTACCACAGGGAGAACACTGAAGCTTTCTTT.

The chain has TRBV6-1 and TRBJ1-1; D possibly corresponds to TRBD1 (5 bases). V was pared by 3 bases and J by 2 bases, with 10 bases between. This CDR3 has 14 residues. The germline V gene has CDR1 MNHNS and CDR2 SASEGT. This CDR3 is CASSDPRANTEAFF. The CDR3 DNA reads TGTGCCAGCAGTGACCCCAGGGCCAACACTGAAGCTTTCTTT.

This chain joins TRBV5-1 and TRBJ1-5; D is possibly TRBD1 (5 bases). Germline V gene sequence: CDR1 SGHRS, CDR2 YFSETQ. This CDR3 region has 15 residues. V was clipped by 0 bases and J by 5 bases, with 12 bases between them. CDR3 protein: CASSLEGAGDQPQHF. In nucleotides, the CDR3 is TGCGCCAGCAGCTTGGAAGGGGCGGGTGATCAGCCCCAGCATTTT.

V and J are TRBV27 and TRBJ1-2, with TRBD1 matching over 8 bases. Germline V gene sequence: CDR1 MNHEY, CDR2 SMNVEV (reference sequence). CDR3 size: 13 residues. With 3 bases clipped from V and 5 bases from J, the junction kept 2 bases outside the gene matches. The CDR3: CASSLDREYGYTF. DNA of the CDR3: TGTGCCAGCAGTTTGGACAGGGAGTATGGCTACACCTTC.

This clone was counted a single time. V usage is TRBV5-8 and J usage is TRBJ1-5; D unresolved. Trimming took 4 bases from V and 9 from J, leaving 8 bases between them. The V gene's germline CDR1 is SGHTS and CDR2 YDEGEE. This CDR3 is 11 amino acids long. The CDR3 coding sequence is TGTGCCAGCAGCCTTGTGGGGCCCCAGCATTTT. It encodes CASSLVGPQHF.

The chain is built from TRBV3-1 (or the pseudogene TRBV3-2) and TRBJ1-4; D gene uncertain. This CDR3 is 13 amino acids long. The germline gives CDR1 LGHDT, CDR2 YNNKEL (reference sequence). Trimming took off 4 bases at V and 4 bases at J, with 7 bases between the two ends. CDR3 nucleotide sequence: TGTGCCAGCAGCCGGGAGATTAATGAAAAACTGTTTTTT. Encoded protein: CASSREINEKLFF.

For this clone: Compared with germline, one end of the junction differs, possibly owing to a read error. This rearrangement joins TRBV10-3 to TRBJ2-2, with TRBD2 identical over 8 bases. Looked up from germline, CDR1 is ENHRY and CDR2 is SYGVKD. The CDR3 runs to 16 residues. The CDR3 here is CVISGPSGGYTGELFF. Written as DNA, the CDR3 is TGTGTCATCAGTGGCCCGAGCGGGGGCTACACCGGGGAGCTGTTTTTT.

The rearrangement links TRBV11-1 to TRBJ1-6; the D gene is possibly TRBD1 (6 bases). Germline assignment: CDR1 SGHAT and CDR2 FQDESV (reference sequence). The CDR3 sequence is 15 residues long. V lost 2 bases to trimming and J lost 6 bases, with 11 bases between them. The CDR3 DNA follows: TGTGCCAGCAGCTTACTACAGGGCTTTAATTCACCCCTCCACTTT. It is translated as CASSLLQGFNSPLHF.

The chain recombines TRBV5-1 with TRBJ2-5; 7 positions match TRBD2. V trimming: 3 bases; J trimming: 1 base; junction bases outside the gene matches: 3. CDR1 and CDR2 (germline): SGHRS, YFSETQ. This CDR3 comprises 14 residues. CDR3 in DNA: TGCGCCAGCAGCTACGGACTAGGCCAAGAGACCCAGTACTTC. Translated, it gives CASSYGLGQETQYF.

This chain connects TRBV4-1 to TRBJ1-5, with TRBD1 matching over 7 bases. J lost 3 bases, V lost 4 bases, and 3 bases had no gene match. CDR1 and CDR2 (germline): MGHRA, YSYEKL. CDR3 length: 14 amino acids. CDR3 residues: CASSPTGINQPQHF. CDR3 DNA: TGCGCCAGCAGCCCGACAGGGATCAATCAGCCCCAGCATTTT.

The chain is built from TRBV11-2 and TRBJ1-2, with D uncertain. Trimming stripped 5 bases from V and 8 bases from J, with 12 bases between. Germline CDR1 reads SGHAT; CDR2 reads FQNNGV. This CDR3 contains 12 residues. The CDR3 DNA follows: TGTGCCAGCAGCCCCCCGACGGACGGCTACACCTTC. Protein product: CASSPPTDGYTF. Looking up the rest from reference TRBV11-2 and TRBJ1-2 gives the full variable domain: EAGVAQSPRYKIIEKRQSVAFWCNPISGHATLYWYQQILGQGPKLLIQFQNNGVVDDSQLPKDRFSAERLKGVDSTLKIQPAKLEDSAVYLCASSPPTDGYTFGSGTRLTVV.

The rearrangement uses TRBV5-1 and TRBJ2-1, with TRBD2 matching 7 bases. The V and J ends lost 1 base and 4 bases, in that order; junction bases with no gene match: 8. The CDR3 covers 16 residues. CDR1 is SGHRS, CDR2 YFSETQ, per germline. CDR3: CASSLSPSGAYNEQFF. For the CDR3, the DNA is TGCGCCAGCAGCTTGTCTCCGAGCGGGGCTTACAATGAGCAGTTCTTC.

The V call is TRBV7-9, the J call TRBJ1-1; possibly TRBD1 for D (6 bases). The CDR3 covers 13 residues. Trimming pared 5 bases from V and 2 bases from J, leaving 9 bases between. CDR1 and CDR2 from the germline V gene are SEHNR and FQNEAQ (reference sequence). The CDR3 DNA is TGTGCCAGCAGCGGACAGCTAAACACTGAAGCTTTCTTT. The encoded protein is CASSGQLNTEAFF.

The genes are TRBV4-3 and TRBJ2-7, with D unclear. Between the trimmed V and J ends, which lost 2 bases and 1 base, there was a span of 9 bases. Germline V lookup: CDR1 LGHNA, CDR2 YSLEER. The CDR3 is made up of 14 amino acids. The CDR3 protein is CASSQLGESYEQYF. CDR3 DNA sequence: TGCGCCAGCAGCCAACTAGGAGAATCCTACGAGCAGTACTTC.

This chain connects TRBV19 to TRBJ2-1; TRBD1 matches 8 bases. The CDR3 contains 14 residues. V was pared by 4 bases and J by 6 bases, with 5 bases of the junction left unmatched. The V gene's germline CDR1 is LNHDA and CDR2 SQIVND (reference sequence). The CDR3 region has the DNA TGTGCCAGTAGTACCGGACAGGGCCCCAATGAGCAGTTCTTC. This codes for CASSTGQGPNEQFF.